The 28 T cell receptor beta chains below all came from one sample that was sequenced in a study of cytomegalovirus exposure and HLA in healthy donors (TCRdb year 2017). The library was prepared using the immunoSEQ multiplex PCR assay. For the multiplex PCR, a mixture combining 60 forward primers for TCR Vbeta segments and 13 reverse primers for TCR Jbeta segments was used. What TCRdb holds here is the immuneACCESS table cut down to in-frame rearrangements. Part of the clones is not present; checked against another copy, under half of the missing clones reflect an unresolved V gene, and the others are unexplained. The sample contains some 110,000 clones, approximately 80% of them found a single time. Of the sample, roughly 0.9% falls within the top ten clones. The sequencing input was PBMCs. These receptors were obtained from a woman aged 25 to 45 in good health and CMV-seronegative.

The V gene is TRBV7-6, the J gene TRBJ2-5, with 8 bases fitting TRBD2. Germline V lookup: CDR1 SGHVS, CDR2 FNYEAQ. The CDR3 consists of 17 residues. V lost 0 bases and J lost 2; bases outside the gene matches: 8. The CDR3 loop reads CASSLAPATSVQETQYF. The CDR3 DNA sequence: TGTGCCAGCAGCTTAGCGCCGGCGACTAGCGTTCAAGAGACCCAGTACTTC.

In the case of this clone: The identical CDR3 is also encoded by other nucleotide sequences in the sample. V and J are TRBV7-9 and TRBJ2-5, with unresolved D. From germline, CDR1 is SEHNR and CDR2 FQNEAQ (reference sequence). The CDR3 is 11 amino acids. The germline V and J ends were trimmed by 4 bases and 5 bases, with 5 bases remaining between them. CDR3 coding DNA: TGTGCCAGCAGCTCCGGGGAGACCCAGTACTTC. This translates into CASSSGETQYF.

The gene calls are TRBV6-5 and TRBJ2-2; possibly TRBD2 for D (5 bases). V was trimmed by 0 bases and J by 4 bases, leaving 12 bases between them. The CDR3 runs 16 residues. The germline gives CDR1 MNHEY, CDR2 SVGAGI. The CDR3 reads CASSYSSAEATGELFF. Here the CDR3 DNA reads TGTGCCAGCAGTTACTCATCGGCGGAGGCCACCGGGGAGCTGTTTTTT.

This clone was seen more than once but under ten times. The chain has TRBV7-9 and TRBJ1-4; D is possibly TRBD1 (5 bases). V shed 4 bases and J shed 3 bases, with 12 bases lying between them. The germline V gene has CDR1 SEHNR and CDR2 FQNEAQ (reference sequence). This CDR3 is 15 amino acids long. The CDR3 sequence is CASSSGGGANEKLFF. For the CDR3, the DNA is TGTGCCAGCAGCTCCGGGGGAGGGGCTAATGAAAAACTGTTTTTT.

A few counts support this clone. V and J are TRBV30 and TRBJ2-1; maybe TRBD1 (6 bases). Germline assignment: CDR1 GTSNPN and CDR2 SVGIG (reference sequence). The V end was cut by 2 bases, the J end by 0 bases, with 11 bases between. The CDR3 sequence is 15 residues long. Written as DNA, the CDR3 is TGTGCCTGGAGTCTTGGGACAAACTCCTACAATGAGCAGTTCTTC. Residues: CAWSLGTNSYNEQFF.

The chain links TRBV7-2 to TRBJ1-1; TRBD1 matches 10 bases. V shed 5 bases and J 6 bases; nucleotides not matched to a gene: 6. Germline lookup yields CDR1 SGHTA and CDR2 FQGNSA. CDR3 length equals 14 residues. As DNA, the CDR3 is TGTGCCAGCAGCCCGGGACAGGGGTTTGCTGAAGCTTTCTTT. As protein: CASSPGQGFAEAFF.

The chain is built from TRBV19 and TRBJ1-5; a possible D gene is TRBD1 (5 bases). The germline V gene has CDR1 LNHDA and CDR2 SQIVND (reference sequence). The length of the CDR3 is 16 residues. The germline V and J ends were trimmed by 3 bases and 5 bases, with 17 bases remaining between them. The CDR3 DNA follows: TGTGCCAGTAGTATGGGACGGGGGGACGCAGATCAGCCCCAGCATTTT. Encoded protein: CASSMGRGDADQPQHF.

This clone was observed a few times. The chain joins TRBV5-6 to TRBJ2-7, with 8 bases identical to TRBD1. Germline CDR1 is SGHDT and CDR2 is YYEEEE. The V segment lost 5 bases and the J segment 5 bases; nucleotides outside the gene matches: 6. The CDR3 runs 13 residues. This CDR3 reads CASRSDRGNEQYF. As DNA, the CDR3 is TGTGCCAGCAGATCCGACAGGGGCAACGAGCAGTACTTC.

The chain has TRBV18 and TRBJ1-5; maybe TRBD1 (5 bases). Trimming cost V 1 base and J 4 bases, with 11 bases left between them. This CDR3 is 15 amino acids long. Germline V gives CDR1 KGHSH, CDR2 LQKENI. CDR3 protein: CASSPQGQGNQPQHF. The DNA for the CDR3 is TGTGCCAGCTCACCACAGGGCCAGGGTAATCAGCCCCAGCATTTT. The variable domain in full, completed from reference TRBV18 and TRBJ1-5, reads NAGVMQNPRHLVRRRGQEARLRCSPMKGHSHVYWYRQLPEEGLKFMVYLQKENIIDESGMPKERFSAEFPKEGPSILRIQQVVRGDSAAYFCASSPQGQGNQPQHFGDGTRLSIL.

This sequence joins TRBV10-3 and TRBJ2-5, with TRBD1 matching over 7 bases. V lost 11 bases and J lost 1; bases outside the gene matches: 7. This CDR3 comprises 13 residues. Germline V CDR1 and CDR2: ENHRY, SYGVKD. The CDR3 reads CAVGQDLQETQYF. The CDR3 DNA is TGTGCCGTTGGACAGGACCTCCAAGAGACCCAGTACTTC.

The rearrangement links TRBV30 to TRBJ2-3, with 10 nucleotides matching TRBD2. CDR1 and CDR2 from the germline V gene are GTSNPN and SVGIG (reference sequence). V dropped 1 base and J dropped 2; count of bases not matched to a gene: 15. The CDR3 has 19 residues. The CDR3 DNA sequence: TGTGCCTGGAGTGCCCCGCGATCCAGACTAGCGGGCTTCACAGATACGCAGTATTTT. Amino acids: CAWSAPRSRLAGFTDTQYF.

V is TRBV7-9 and J is TRBJ2-7; weak D call: TRBD2 (5 bases). The germline V gene encodes CDR1 SEHNR and CDR2 FQNEAQ (reference sequence). Trimming took off 1 base at V and 5 bases at J, with 18 bases between the two ends. The CDR3 extends over 16 amino acids. The CDR3 here is CASSLVGRIEGDEQYF. The CDR3 DNA reads as TGTGCCAGCAGCTTAGTGGGCCGCATAGAGGGCGACGAGCAGTACTTC. Using reference TRBV7-9 and TRBJ2-7 for the parts outside the CDR3, the full variable domain is DTGVSQNPRHKITKRGQNVTFRCDPISEHNRLYWYRQTLGQGPEFLTYFQNEAQLEKSRLLSDRFSAERPKGSFSTLEIQRTEQGDSAMYLCASSLVGRIEGDEQYFGPGTRLTVT.

The gene calls are TRBV7-2 and TRBJ1-3; 8 nucleotides align to TRBD1. The CDR3 has 13 residues. Germline CDR1 reads SGHTA; CDR2 reads FQGNSA. Trimming cost V 4 bases and J 4 bases; bases outside gene matches: 0. CDR3: CASSSGGGNTIYF. Here the CDR3 DNA reads TGTGCCAGCAGCTCAGGGGGCGGAAACACCATATATTTT. Filled out from reference TRBV7-2 and TRBJ1-3, the complete variable domain reads GAGVSQSPSNKVTEKGKDVELRCDPISGHTALYWYRQSLGQGLEFLIYFQGNSAPDKSGLPSDRFSAERTGGSVSTLTIQRTQQEDSAVYLCASSSGGGNTIYFGEGSWLTVV.

This clone was detected only once. The DNA is omitted, as the CDR3 cannot be located on it reliably, and the CDR3 follows TCRdb's listing. This rearrangement joins TRBV5-1 to TRBJ2-2; the DNA was not used to check the table's D call, TRBD1. Germline loops: CDR1 SGHRS, CDR2 YFSETQ. From its first to its last residue, the CDR3 has 12 amino acids. The CDR3 sequence: CASSFGQGAVFF.

The chain joins TRBV5-4 to TRBJ2-1, with D perhaps matching TRBD2 (7 bases). CDR1 is SGHNT, CDR2 YYREEE, per germline (reference sequence). The CDR3 loop spans 15 amino acids. The V end lost 5 bases, the J end lost 3 bases, and 15 bases lay between the germline ends. CDR3 coding DNA: TGTGCCAGCAGTCGGGGAGGGGGGAACTACAATGAGCAGTTCTTC. Translated: CASSRGGGNYNEQFF.

The chain links TRBV19 to TRBJ1-2, with 9 bases that match TRBD1. The CDR3 totals 15 residues. V lost 5 bases to trimming and J lost 5 bases; unmatched junction nucleotides: 9. CDR1 and CDR2 (germline): LNHDA, SQIVND (reference sequence). As DNA, the CDR3 is TGTGCCAGTAGTTACACAGGGGGCCTGGTTTATGGCTACACCTTC. Protein product: CASSYTGGLVYGYTF.

The chain links TRBV2 to TRBJ2-6; TRBD1 is a possible D gene (5 bases). The CDR3 is made up of 19 amino acids. V dropped 3 bases and J dropped 0 bases, with 18 bases sitting between them. Germline CDR1 SNHLY, CDR2 FYNNEI. CDR3 amino acids: CASSDHPQGLNSGANVLTF. CDR3 nucleotide sequence: TGTGCCAGCAGTGATCATCCGCAGGGATTAAACTCTGGGGCCAACGTCCTGACTTTC.

The rearrangement joins TRBV6-6 to TRBJ2-7; TRBD2 is a possible D gene (6 bases). Trimming cost V 9 bases and J 5 bases, with 17 bases left between them. In germline, CDR1 is MNHNY, CDR2 SVGAGI (reference sequence). The CDR3 contains 13 residues. CDR3 loop: CASGREWRDEQYF. The CDR3 coding sequence is TGTGCCAGTGGACGGGAGTGGCGGGACGAGCAGTACTTC.

The chain uses TRBV6-5 and TRBJ2-3; 7 nucleotides align to TRBD2. Germline values: CDR1 MNHEY, CDR2 SVGAGI. The ends lost 1 base at V and 4 bases at J; junction bases unmatched: 2. The length of the CDR3 is 14 residues. In nucleotides, the CDR3 is TGTGCCAGCAGTTACTTCGGGGGGTCAGATACGCAGTATTTT. Translation gives CASSYFGGSDTQYF.

This chain uses TRBV7-2 with TRBJ1-1, with TRBD1 as a possible D gene (5 bases). V was shortened by 1 base and J by 6 bases, with 12 bases between the two germline ends. Germline-derived CDR1 and CDR2 are SGHTA and FQGNSA. The CDR3 covers 14 residues. As DNA, the CDR3 is TGTGCCAGCAGCTTAGTGGCCCCGGGGGCTGAAGCTTTCTTT. It encodes CASSLVAPGAEAFF.

Regarding this clone: One end of the junction varies from germline; a read error may be responsible. V is TRBV2 and J is TRBJ1-4; D unresolved. Per germline, CDR1 SNHLY and CDR2 FYNNEI. There are 13 residues in the CDR3. The CDR3, as DNA: TGTGCCAGCAAGCGGACTACTAGTGAAAAACTGTTTTTT. It translates to CASKRTTSEKLFF.

This clone appeared a few times. The V gene is TRBV4-1, the J gene TRBJ2-7; D might be TRBD2 (5 bases). This CDR3 contains 14 residues. Germline V gene data show CDR1 as MGHRA and CDR2 as YSYEKL. Trimming took off 0 bases at V and 9 bases at J, with 15 bases between the two ends. The CDR3 region has the DNA TGCGCCAGCAGCCAAGATTCGTCAGGCGGGTCGCAGTACTTC. Translation: CASSQDSSGGSQYF.

This clone was found a few times. This chain links TRBV19 with TRBJ2-7; 7 bases match TRBD1. Germline trimming cut 6 bases from V and 6 bases from J; bases unmatched to any gene: 8. Germline values: CDR1 LNHDA, CDR2 SQIVND (reference sequence). This CDR3 contains 13 residues. The CDR3 region is CASRQTGVGEQYF. DNA for the CDR3: TGTGCCAGTAGGCAAACAGGGGTCGGCGAGCAGTACTTC.

The chain has TRBV6-1 and TRBJ2-1; 9 positions agree with TRBD2. The CDR3 is 17 amino acids. From germline, CDR1 is MNHNS and CDR2 SASEGT. V shed 3 bases, J shed 9 bases, and the junction held 15 bases outside the gene matches. The CDR3 DNA reads TGTGCCAGCAGTGAGCCCTCCGCAATAGCGGGAGCGTCTGAGCAGTTCTTC. Its translation: CASSEPSAIAGASEQFF.

The chain links TRBV19 to TRBJ2-7; 7 nucleotides match TRBD2. The trim removed 5 bases at V and 1 base at J, leaving 5 bases unmatched. This CDR3 comprises 14 residues. Germline CDR1 and CDR2: LNHDA and SQIVND (reference sequence). The CDR3 DNA reads TGTGCCAGTAGTCCCAACGGGAGGTCCTACGAGCAGTACTTC. Protein product: CASSPNGRSYEQYF.

The V gene is TRBV4-1, the J gene TRBJ1-1; a weak D match, TRBD1 (5 bases). Looked up from germline, CDR1 is MGHRA and CDR2 is YSYEKL. The germline V and J ends were trimmed by 0 bases and 3 bases, with 5 bases remaining between them. This CDR3 is 13 amino acids long. DNA of the CDR3: TGCGCCAGCAGCCAAGACAGGGACACTGAAGCTTTCTTT. Its protein is CASSQDRDTEAFF.

V gene TRBV6-5 combines with J gene TRBJ1-5, with D hard to call. The V gene's germline CDR1 is MNHEY and CDR2 SVGAGI. The CDR3 is 14 amino acids. Trimming left V 10 bases short and J 0 bases short, with 13 bases between. The CDR3 DNA sequence: TGTGCCACAACTGACACATATAGCAATCAGCCCCAGCATTTT. The encoded protein is CATTDTYSNQPQHF.

The chain carries TRBV5-1 and TRBJ2-2, with 13 bases lining up with TRBD2. The V gene end was trimmed by 3 bases and the J gene end by 4 bases; junction bases not matched to a gene: 9. Germline V gene sequence: CDR1 SGHRS, CDR2 YFSETQ. The CDR3 is made up of 18 amino acids. This CDR3 is CASSSALAGGPGTGELFF. CDR3 coding DNA: TGCGCCAGCAGCTCAGCACTAGCGGGAGGGCCAGGCACCGGGGAGCTGTTTTTT.